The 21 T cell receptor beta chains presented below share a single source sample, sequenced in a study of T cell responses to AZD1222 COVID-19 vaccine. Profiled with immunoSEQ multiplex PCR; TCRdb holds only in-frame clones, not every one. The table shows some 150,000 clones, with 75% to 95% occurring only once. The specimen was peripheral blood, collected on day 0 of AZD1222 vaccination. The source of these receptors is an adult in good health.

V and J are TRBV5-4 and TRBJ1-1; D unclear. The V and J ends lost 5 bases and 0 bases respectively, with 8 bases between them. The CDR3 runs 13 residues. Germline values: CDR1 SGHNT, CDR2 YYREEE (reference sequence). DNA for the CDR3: TGTGCCAGCAGACCGGAGATGAACACTGAAGCTTTCTTT. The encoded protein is CASRPEMNTEAFF.

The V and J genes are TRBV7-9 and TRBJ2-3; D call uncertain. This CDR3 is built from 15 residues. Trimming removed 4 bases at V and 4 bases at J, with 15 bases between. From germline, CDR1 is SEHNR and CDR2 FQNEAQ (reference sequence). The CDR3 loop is CASSSPGGRADTQYF. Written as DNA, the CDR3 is TGTGCCAGCAGCTCCCCCGGCGGTAGGGCAGATACGCAGTATTTT.

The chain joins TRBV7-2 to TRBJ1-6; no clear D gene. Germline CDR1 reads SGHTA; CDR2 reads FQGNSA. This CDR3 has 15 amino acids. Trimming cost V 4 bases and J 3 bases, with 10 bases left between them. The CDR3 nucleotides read TGTGCCAGCAGCTCTCAACAGAGCTATAATTCACCCCTCCACTTT. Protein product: CASSSQQSYNSPLHF. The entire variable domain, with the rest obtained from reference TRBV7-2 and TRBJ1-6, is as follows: GAGVSQSPSNKVTEKGKDVELRCDPISGHTALYWYRQSLGQGLEFLIYFQGNSAPDKSGLPSDRFSAERTGGSVSTLTIQRTQQEDSAVYLCASSSQQSYNSPLHFGNGTRLTVT.

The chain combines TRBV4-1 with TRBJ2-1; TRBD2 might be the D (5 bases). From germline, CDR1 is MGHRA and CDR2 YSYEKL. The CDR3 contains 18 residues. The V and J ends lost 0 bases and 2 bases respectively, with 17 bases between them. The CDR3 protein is CASSQDSVTGRPYNEQFF. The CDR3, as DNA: TGCGCCAGCAGCCAAGATTCAGTGACTGGGAGACCCTACAATGAGCAGTTCTTC.

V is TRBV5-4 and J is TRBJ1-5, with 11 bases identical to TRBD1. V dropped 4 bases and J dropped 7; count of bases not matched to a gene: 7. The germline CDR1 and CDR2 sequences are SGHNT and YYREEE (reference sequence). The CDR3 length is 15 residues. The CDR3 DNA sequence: TGTGCCAGCAGCGTCGGCGGGACAGGGGGACAGCCCCAGCATTTT. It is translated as CASSVGGTGGQPQHF.

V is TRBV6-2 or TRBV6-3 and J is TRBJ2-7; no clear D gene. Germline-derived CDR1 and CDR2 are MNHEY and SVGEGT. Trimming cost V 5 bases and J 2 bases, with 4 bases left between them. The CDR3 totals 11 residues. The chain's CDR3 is CASSTAYEQYF. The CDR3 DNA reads TGTGCCAGCAGTACCGCCTACGAGCAGTACTTC.

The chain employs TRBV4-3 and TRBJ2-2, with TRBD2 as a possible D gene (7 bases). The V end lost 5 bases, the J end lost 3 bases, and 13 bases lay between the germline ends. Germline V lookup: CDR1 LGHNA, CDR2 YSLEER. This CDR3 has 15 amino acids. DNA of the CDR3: TGCGCCAGCAGCAAAGGGGGGGTCTACACCGGGGAGCTGTTTTTT. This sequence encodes CASSKGGVYTGELFF.

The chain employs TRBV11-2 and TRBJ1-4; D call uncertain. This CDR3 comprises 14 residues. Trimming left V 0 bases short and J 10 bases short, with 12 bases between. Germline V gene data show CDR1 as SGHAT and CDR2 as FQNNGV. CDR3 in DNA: TGTGCCAGCAGCTTAGAAAGAGATTTCGGAAAACTGTTTTTT. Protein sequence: CASSLERDFGKLFF.

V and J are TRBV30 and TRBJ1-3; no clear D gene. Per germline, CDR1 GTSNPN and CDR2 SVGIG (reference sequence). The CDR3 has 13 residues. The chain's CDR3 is CASALSSGNTIYF. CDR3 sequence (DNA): TGTGCTAGCGCCCTGAGCTCTGGAAACACCATATATTTT. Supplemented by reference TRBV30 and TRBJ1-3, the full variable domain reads SQTIHQWPATLVQPVGSPLSLECTVEGTSNPNLYWYRQAAGRGLQLLFYSVGIGQISSEVPQNLSASRPQDRQFILSSKKLLLSDSGFYLCASALSSGNTIYFGEGSWLTVV.

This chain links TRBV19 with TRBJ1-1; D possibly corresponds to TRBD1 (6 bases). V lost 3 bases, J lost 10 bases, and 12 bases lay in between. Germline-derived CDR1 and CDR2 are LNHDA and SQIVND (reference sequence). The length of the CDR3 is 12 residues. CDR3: CASSIPGAGAFF. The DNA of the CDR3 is TGTGCCAGTAGTATCCCAGGGGCGGGAGCTTTCTTT.

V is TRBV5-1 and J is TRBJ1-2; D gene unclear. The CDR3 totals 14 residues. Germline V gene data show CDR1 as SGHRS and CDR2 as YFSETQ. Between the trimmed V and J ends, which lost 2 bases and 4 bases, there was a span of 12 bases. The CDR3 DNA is TGCGCCAGCAGCTTCCTCCGGGGTGCCTATGGCTACACCTTC. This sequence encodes CASSFLRGAYGYTF.

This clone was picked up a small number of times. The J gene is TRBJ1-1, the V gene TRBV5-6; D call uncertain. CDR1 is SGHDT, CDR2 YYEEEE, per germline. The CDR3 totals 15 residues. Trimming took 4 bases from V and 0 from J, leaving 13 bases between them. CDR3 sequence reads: CASSGGRTLNTEAFF. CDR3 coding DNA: TGTGCCAGCAGCGGAGGAAGGACGCTGAACACTGAAGCTTTCTTT. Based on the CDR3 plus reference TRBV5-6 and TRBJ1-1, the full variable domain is DAGVTQSPTHLIKTRGQQVTLRCSPKSGHDTVSWYQQALGQGPQFIFQYYEEEERQRGNFPDRFSGHQFPNYSSELNVNALLLGDSALYLCASSGGRTLNTEAFFGQGTRLTVV.

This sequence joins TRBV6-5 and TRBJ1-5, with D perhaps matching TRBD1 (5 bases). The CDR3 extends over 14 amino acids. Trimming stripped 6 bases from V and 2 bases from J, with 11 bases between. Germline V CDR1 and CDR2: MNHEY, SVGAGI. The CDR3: CASRPTGGNQPQHF. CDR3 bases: TGTGCCAGCAGACCCACAGGAGGCAATCAGCCCCAGCATTTT.

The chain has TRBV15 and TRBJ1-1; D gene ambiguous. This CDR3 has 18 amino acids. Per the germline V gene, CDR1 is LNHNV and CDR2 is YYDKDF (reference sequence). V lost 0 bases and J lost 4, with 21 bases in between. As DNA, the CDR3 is TGTGCCACCAGCAGAGATGTTAAGGGCAGGCCAGCGGGCACTGAAGCTTTCTTT. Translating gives CATSRDVKGRPAGTEAFF.

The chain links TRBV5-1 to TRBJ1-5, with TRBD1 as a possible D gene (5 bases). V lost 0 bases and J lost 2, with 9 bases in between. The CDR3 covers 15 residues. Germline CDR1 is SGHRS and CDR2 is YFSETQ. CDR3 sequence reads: CASSLVGDGNQPQHF. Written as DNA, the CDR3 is TGCGCCAGCAGCTTGGTGGGGGACGGCAATCAGCCCCAGCATTTT.

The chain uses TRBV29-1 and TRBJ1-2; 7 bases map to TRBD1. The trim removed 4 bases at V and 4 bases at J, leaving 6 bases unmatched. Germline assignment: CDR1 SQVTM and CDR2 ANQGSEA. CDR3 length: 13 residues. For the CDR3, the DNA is TGCAGCGTTGCTACGGACAGGAGCTATGGCTACACCTTC. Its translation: CSVATDRSYGYTF.

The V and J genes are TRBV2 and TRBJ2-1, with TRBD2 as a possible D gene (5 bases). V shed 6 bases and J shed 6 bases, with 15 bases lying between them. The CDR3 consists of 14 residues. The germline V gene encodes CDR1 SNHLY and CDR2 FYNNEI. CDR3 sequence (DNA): TGTGCCAGCAGGGAAAAGGAGCGGCCCAATGAGCAGTTCTTC. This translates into CASREKERPNEQFF.

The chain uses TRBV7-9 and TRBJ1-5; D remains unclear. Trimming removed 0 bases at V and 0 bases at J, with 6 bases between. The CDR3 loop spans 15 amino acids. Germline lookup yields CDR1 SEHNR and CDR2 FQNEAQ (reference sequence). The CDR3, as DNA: TGTGCCAGCAGCTTAGCCGGGGATAGCAATCAGCCCCAGCATTTT. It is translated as CASSLAGDSNQPQHF.

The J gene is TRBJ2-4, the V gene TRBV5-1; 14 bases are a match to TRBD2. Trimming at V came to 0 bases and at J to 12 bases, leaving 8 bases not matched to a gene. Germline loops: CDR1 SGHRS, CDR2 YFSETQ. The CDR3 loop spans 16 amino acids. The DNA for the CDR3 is TGCGCCAGCAGCTTGGCTACCGGGACTAGCGGGGGAGATCAGTACTTC. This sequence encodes CASSLATGTSGGDQYF. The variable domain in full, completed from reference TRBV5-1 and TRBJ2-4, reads KAGVTQTPRYLIKTRGQQVTLSCSPISGHRSVSWYQQTPGQGLQFLFEYFSETQRNKGNFPGRFSGRQFSNSRSEMNVSTLELGDSALYLCASSLATGTSGGDQYFGAGTRLSVL.

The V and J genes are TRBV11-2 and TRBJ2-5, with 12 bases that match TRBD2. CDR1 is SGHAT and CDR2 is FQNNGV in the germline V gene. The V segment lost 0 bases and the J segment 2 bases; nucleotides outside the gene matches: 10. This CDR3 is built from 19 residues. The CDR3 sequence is CASSLDGALAGGLQETQYF. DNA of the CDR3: TGTGCCAGCAGCTTAGATGGAGCGCTAGCGGGGGGGCTGCAAGAGACCCAGTACTTC.

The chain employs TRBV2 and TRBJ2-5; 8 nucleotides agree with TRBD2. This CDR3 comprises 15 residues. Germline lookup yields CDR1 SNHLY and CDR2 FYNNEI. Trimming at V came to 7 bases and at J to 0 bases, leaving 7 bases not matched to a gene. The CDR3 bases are TGTGCCAGCATCGACGGGGGGGCGTACCAAGAGACCCAGTACTTC. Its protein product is CASIDGGAYQETQYF.